The present entry profiles one T cell receptor (beta chain) with its context. Its antigen remains unidentified. This sample stems from a study of a mutant IDH1 vaccine in newly diagnosed glioma. Study overall: Patients arrived already treated with radiotherapy, temozolomide, or both, most having had both. Scheduled at week 35, visit V12 preceded visit V13, held at week 47.

This table comes from immunoSEQ multiplex PCR, and its TCRdb copy is limited to in-frame clones, with some not included. The sample has some 61,000 clones; 80% to 85% are singletons. Time point: week 35, safety follow-up. Each dose delivered 300 ug of mutant IDH1 20-mer peptide subcutaneously with imiquimod. Eight vaccine injections were given to patients in weeks 1, 3, 5, 7, 11, 15, 19 and 23. The sequencing here drew on PBMCs, taken from a glioma patient whose treatment included an IDH1 peptide vaccine. The sequence was obtained from a young man with glioma.

CDR3 region: CASSLGSARSEQFF. CDR3 DNA sequence: TGTGCCAGCAGCTTAGGGTCCGCGCGAAGTGAGCAGTTCTTC. V gene TRBV7-6 combines with J gene TRBJ2-1; D call uncertain. V lost 1 base and J 9 bases, leaving 13 bases between the germline ends. The CDR3 totals 14 residues. From germline, CDR1 is SGHVS and CDR2 FNYEAQ. The full variable domain, completed using reference TRBV7-6 and TRBJ2-1, is GAGVSQSPRYKVTKRGQDVALRCDPISGHVSLYWYRQALGQGPEFLTYFNYEAQQDKSGLPNDRFSAERPEGSISTLTIQRTEQRDSAMYRCASSLGSARSEQFFGPGTRLTVL.